This T cell receptor beta chain was sequenced during a study of metastatic and nonmetastatic thyroid tumors. Study context: Malignant and benign thyroid patients had repertoires compared in peripheral blood and tumor or nodule tissue.

Study results and caveats: It was reported that TCR beta diversity was significantly higher in malignant thyroid tumors than benign nodules, in blood and tumor.

The table lists this clone with a few counts. Its antigen is currently unknown. Trimming took 7 bases from V and 6 from J; bases not matched to a gene: 9. This CDR3 spans 14 amino acids. CDR1 MDHEN and CDR2 SYDVKM come from the germline V gene. No patient had received any treatment before thyroid surgery. Per the original methods: A classifier of distant metastasis in papillary thyroid cancer was built from CDR3 differences (across clinicopathological groups). TCRdb re-called the PCR reads via MiXCR. TCRdb, not the authors, supplied the V and J calls. The data show about 7,800 clones, roughly a quarter seen once.

The chain combines TRBV28 with TRBJ1-5, with TRBD1 matching over 7 bases. The sample comprised adjacent normal tissue. The TCR originated in a female donor with papillary thyroid cancer or a benign thyroid nodule (not recorded which). Some clones in this sample may be carry-over from other donors' samples. This chain's CDR3 is CASTLARGPQPQHF. In nucleotides, the CDR3 is TGTGCCAGCACCTTAGCGAGGGGGCCTCAGCCCCAGCATTTT.